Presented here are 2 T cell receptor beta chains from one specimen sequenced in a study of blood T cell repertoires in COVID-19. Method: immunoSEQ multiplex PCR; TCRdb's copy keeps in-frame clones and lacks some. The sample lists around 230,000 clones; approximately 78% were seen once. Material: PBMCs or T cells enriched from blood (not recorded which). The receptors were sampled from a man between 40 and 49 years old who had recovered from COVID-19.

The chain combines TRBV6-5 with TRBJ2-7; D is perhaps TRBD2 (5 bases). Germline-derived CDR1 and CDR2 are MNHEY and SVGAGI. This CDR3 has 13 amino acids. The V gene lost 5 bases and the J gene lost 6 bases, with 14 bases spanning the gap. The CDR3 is CASSRGQDFEQYF. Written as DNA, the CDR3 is TGTGCCAGCAGTAGAGGGCAGGACTTCGAGCAGTACTTC.

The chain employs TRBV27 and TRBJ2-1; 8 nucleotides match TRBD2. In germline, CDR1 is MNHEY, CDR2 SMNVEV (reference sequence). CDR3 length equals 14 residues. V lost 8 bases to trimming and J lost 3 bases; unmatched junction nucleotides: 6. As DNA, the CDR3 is TGTGCCAGCGCGAGCGGGAGAGGCTACAATGAGCAGTTCTTC. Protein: CASASGRGYNEQFF.